This section outlines one T cell receptor beta chain sequence together with its context. Its antigen is still unknown. The data were taken from a study of blood T cells in healthy people across ages. Study results and caveats: While age rose, TCR beta diversity per million T cells dropped in a roughly linear way.

A second PCR of roughly 7 to 11 cycles used a sample-barcoded 5' primer and a J-beta primer mix. TCRdb itself ran the 5' RACE reads through MiXCR, one entry per CDR3 protein. The table records about 830,000 distinct CDR3 sequences, 58% of them present only once. The CDR3 loop spans 13 amino acids. V lost 5 bases, J lost 0 bases, and 11 bases lay in between. Germline-derived CDR1 and CDR2 are DFQATT and SNEGSKA (reference sequence). The source of this sequence is a man younger than 40 in good health. This chain links TRBV20-1 with TRBJ2-7; possible D gene TRBD1, 6 bases. The source material was blood. The CDR3 nucleotides read TGCAGTGCTCAACGGGACATCTCCTACGAGCAGTACTTC. This sequence encodes CSAQRDISYEQYF.